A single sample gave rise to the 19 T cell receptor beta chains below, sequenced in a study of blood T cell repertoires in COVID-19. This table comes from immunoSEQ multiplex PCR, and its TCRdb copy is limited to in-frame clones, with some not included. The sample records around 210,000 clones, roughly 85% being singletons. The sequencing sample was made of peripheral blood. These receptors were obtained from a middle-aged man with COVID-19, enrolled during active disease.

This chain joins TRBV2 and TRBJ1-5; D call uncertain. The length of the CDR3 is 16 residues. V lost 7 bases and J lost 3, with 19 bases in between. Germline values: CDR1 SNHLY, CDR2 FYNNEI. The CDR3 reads CASTLRRATNNQPQHF. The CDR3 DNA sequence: TGTGCCAGCACCCTACGGAGGGCGACTAACAATCAGCCCCAGCATTTT.

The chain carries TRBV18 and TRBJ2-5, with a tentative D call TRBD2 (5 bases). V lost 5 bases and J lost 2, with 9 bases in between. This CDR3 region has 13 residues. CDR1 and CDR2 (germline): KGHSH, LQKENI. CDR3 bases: TGTGCCAGCTCAGAGGGATTACAAGAGACCCAGTACTTC. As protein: CASSEGLQETQYF.

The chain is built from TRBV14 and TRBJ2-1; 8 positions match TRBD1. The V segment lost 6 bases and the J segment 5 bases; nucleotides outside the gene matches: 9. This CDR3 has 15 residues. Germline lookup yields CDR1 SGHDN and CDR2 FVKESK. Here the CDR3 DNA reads TGTGCCAGCAGTCCGGGGGACAGGAATAACAATGAGCAGTTCTTC. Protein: CASSPGDRNNNEQFF.

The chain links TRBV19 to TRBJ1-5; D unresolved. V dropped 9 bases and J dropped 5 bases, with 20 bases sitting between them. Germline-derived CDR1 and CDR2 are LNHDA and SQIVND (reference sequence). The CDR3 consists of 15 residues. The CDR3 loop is CASTNSPGSHQPQHF. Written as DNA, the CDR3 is TGTGCCAGCACAAACTCCCCAGGCAGCCATCAGCCCCAGCATTTT.

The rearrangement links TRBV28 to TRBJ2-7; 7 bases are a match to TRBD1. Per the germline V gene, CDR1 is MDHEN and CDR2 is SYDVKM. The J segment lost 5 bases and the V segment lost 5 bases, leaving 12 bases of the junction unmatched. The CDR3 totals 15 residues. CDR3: CASSKNGQVRNEQYF. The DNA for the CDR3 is TGTGCCAGCAGTAAGAACGGACAGGTGAGGAACGAGCAGTACTTC.

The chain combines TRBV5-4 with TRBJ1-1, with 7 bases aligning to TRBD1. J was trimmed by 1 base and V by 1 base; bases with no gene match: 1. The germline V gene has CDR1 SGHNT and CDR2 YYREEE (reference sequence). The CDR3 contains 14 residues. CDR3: CASSLTGANTEAFF. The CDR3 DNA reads TGTGCCAGCAGCTTGACAGGGGCGAACACTGAAGCTTTCTTT.

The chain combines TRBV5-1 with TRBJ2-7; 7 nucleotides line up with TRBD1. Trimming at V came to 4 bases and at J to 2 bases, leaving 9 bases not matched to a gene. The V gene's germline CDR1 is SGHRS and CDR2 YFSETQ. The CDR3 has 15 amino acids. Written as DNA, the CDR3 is TGCGCCAGCAGCCGAGGGGACAGACCGACCTACGAGCAGTACTTC. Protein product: CASSRGDRPTYEQYF.

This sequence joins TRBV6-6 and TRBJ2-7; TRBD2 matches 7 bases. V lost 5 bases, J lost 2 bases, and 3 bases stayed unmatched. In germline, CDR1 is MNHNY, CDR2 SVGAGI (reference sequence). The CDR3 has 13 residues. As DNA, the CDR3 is TGTGCCAGCAGTCTTAGCGGGCCCTACGAGCAGTACTTC. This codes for CASSLSGPYEQYF.

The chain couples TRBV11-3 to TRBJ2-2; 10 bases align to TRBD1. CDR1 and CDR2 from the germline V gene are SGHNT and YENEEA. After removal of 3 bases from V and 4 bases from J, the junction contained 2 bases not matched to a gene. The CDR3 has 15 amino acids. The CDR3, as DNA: TGTGCCAGCAGCTTGGGACAGGGGAGCACCGGGGAGCTGTTTTTT. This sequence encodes CASSLGQGSTGELFF.

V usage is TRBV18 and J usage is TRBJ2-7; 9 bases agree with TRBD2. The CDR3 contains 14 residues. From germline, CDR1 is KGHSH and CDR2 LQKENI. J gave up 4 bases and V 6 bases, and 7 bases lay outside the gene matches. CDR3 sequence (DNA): TGTGCCAGCTCCCAGGGACTAGCAGGGTACGAGCAGTACTTC. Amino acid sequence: CASSQGLAGYEQYF.

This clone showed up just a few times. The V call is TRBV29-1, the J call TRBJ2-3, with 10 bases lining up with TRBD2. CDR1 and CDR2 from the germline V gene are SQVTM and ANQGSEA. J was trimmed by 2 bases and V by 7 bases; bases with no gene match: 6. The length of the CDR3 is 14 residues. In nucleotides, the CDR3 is TGCAGCGCGTCACTAGCGGGGAACACAGATACGCAGTATTTT. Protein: CSASLAGNTDTQYF.

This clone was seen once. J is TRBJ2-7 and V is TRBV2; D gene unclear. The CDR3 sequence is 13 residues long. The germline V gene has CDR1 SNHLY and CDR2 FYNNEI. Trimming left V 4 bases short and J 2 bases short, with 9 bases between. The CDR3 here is CASSVGSTYEQYF. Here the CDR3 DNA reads TGTGCCAGCAGTGTGGGCAGTACCTACGAGCAGTACTTC.

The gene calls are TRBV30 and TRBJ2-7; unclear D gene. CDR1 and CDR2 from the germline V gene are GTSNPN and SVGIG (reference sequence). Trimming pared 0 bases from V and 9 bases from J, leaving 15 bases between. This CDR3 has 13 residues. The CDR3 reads CAWSVGPLAGQYF. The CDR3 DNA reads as TGTGCCTGGAGTGTAGGTCCGTTGGCAGGGCAGTACTTC. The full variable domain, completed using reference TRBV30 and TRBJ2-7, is SQTIHQWPATLVQPVGSPLSLECTVEGTSNPNLYWYRQAAGRGLQLLFYSVGIGQISSEVPQNLSASRPQDRQFILSSKKLLLSDSGFYLCAWSVGPLAGQYFGPGTRLTVT.

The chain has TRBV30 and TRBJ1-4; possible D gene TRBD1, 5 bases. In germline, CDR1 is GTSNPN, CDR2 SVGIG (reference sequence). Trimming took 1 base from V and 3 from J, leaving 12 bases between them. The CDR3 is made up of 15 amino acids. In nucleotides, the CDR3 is TGTGCCTGGAGTGCCCGACAGAGCCCTAATGAAAAACTGTTTTTT. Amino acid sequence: CAWSARQSPNEKLFF.

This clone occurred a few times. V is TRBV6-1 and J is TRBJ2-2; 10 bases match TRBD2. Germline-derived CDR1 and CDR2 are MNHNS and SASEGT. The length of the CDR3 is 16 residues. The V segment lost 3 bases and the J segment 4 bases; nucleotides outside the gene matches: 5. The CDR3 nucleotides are TGTGCCAGCAGTGAGTTAGCGGGGGGTGGCACCGGGGAGCTGTTTTTT. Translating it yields CASSELAGGGTGELFF.

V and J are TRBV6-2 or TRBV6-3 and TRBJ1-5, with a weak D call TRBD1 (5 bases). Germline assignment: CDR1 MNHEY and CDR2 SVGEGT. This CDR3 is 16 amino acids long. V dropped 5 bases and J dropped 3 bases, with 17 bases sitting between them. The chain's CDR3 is CASSQRQTLYNQPQHF. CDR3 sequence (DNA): TGTGCCAGCAGTCAAAGACAGACCCTATACAATCAGCCCCAGCATTTT.

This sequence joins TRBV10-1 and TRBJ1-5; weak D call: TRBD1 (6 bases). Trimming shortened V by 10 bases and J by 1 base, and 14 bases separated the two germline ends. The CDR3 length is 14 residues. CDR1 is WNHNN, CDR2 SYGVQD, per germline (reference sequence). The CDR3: CATRDNLSNQPQHF. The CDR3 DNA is TGCGCCACCCGGGACAACCTAAGCAATCAGCCCCAGCATTTT.

CDR3: CSGGQYGYTF. As DNA, the CDR3 is TGCAGTGGCGGACAGTATGGCTACACCTTC. The V gene is TRBV20-1, the J gene TRBJ1-2; TRBD1 is a possible D gene (6 bases). This CDR3 is built from 10 residues. The V gene lost 7 bases and the J gene lost 5 bases, with 8 bases spanning the gap. Germline assignment: CDR1 DFQATT and CDR2 SNEGSKA (reference sequence).

Written as DNA, the CDR3 is TGTGCCAGCAGTTACTTGGTCAGGGGGATAAATAGCGAAGCTTTCTTT. Amino acids: CASSYLVRGINSEAFF. This sequence joins TRBV6-5 and TRBJ1-1, with 7 bases fitting TRBD1. V lost 1 base and J lost 8; bases outside the gene matches: 13. The germline V gene has CDR1 MNHEY and CDR2 SVGAGI. There are 16 residues in the CDR3.